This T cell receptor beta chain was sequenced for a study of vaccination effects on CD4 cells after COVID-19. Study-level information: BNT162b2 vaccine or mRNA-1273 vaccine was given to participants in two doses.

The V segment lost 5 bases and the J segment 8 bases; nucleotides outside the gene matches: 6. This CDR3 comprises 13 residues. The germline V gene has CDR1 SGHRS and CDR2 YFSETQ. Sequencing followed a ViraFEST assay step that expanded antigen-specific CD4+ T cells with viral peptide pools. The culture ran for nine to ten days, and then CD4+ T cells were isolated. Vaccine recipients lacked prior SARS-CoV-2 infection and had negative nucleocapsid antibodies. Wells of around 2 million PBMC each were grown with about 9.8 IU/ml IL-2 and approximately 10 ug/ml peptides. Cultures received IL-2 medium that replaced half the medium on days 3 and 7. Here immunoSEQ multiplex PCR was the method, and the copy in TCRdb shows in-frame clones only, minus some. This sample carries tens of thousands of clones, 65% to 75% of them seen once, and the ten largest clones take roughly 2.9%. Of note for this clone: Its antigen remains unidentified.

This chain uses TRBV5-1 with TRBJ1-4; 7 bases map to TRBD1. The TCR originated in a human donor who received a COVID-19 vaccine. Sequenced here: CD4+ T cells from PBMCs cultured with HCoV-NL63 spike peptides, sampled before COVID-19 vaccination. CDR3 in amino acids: CASSLQGEEKLFF. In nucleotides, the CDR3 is TGCGCCAGCAGTCTCCAGGGGGAAGAAAAACTGTTTTTT.